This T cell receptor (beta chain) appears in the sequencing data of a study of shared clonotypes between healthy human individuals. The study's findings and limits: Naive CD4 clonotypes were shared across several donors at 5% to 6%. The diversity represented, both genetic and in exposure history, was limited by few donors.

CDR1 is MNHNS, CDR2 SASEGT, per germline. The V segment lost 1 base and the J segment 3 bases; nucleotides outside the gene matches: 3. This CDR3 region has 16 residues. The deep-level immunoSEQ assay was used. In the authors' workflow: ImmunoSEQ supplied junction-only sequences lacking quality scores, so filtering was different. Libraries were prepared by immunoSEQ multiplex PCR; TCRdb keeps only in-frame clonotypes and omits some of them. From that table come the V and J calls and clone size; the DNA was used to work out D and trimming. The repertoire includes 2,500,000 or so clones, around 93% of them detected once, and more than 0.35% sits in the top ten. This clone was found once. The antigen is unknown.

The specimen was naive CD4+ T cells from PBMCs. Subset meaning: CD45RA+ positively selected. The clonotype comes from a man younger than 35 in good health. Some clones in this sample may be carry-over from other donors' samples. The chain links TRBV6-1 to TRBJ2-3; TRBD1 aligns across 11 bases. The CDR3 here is CASSEVGTGGTDTQYF. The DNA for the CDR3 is TGTGCCAGCAGTGAAGTGGGGACAGGGGGGACAGATACGCAGTATTTT.